This is a list of T cell receptor beta chains from one sample in a study of blood T cell repertoires in COVID-19. Libraries were prepared by immunoSEQ multiplex PCR; TCRdb keeps only in-frame clonotypes and omits some of them. The repertoire has 35,000 to 50,000 clones, roughly 82% of them found once; the top ten carry more than 12%. The sequencing input was peripheral blood. Source of these receptors: a man aged 45 to 65 with active or convalescent COVID-19. The CDR3 runs from the conserved cysteine through the conserved F or W. The order of the fields is V gene, clone size, J gene, CDR3 length, D gene, CDR3 protein, CDR3 DNA. D genes are given only for firm matches. Part of the rows lack a size; the others show once, few, many or a class for expanded clones.

>TRBV5-1|NA|TRBJ1-1|13|NA
CASRLMSDTEAFF
TGCGCCAGCAGGCTTATGTCGGACACTGAAGCTTTCTTT
>TRBV4-1|NA|TRBJ1-1|16|TRBD1
CASSHLPGQRNTEAFF
TGCGCCAGCAGCCATTTACCGGGACAGAGGAACACTGAAGCTTTCTTT
>TRBV2|NA|TRBJ1-1|16|NA
CASRHRVTYLNTEAFF
TGTGCCAGCAGGCACAGGGTTACTTATTTGAACACTGAAGCTTTCTTT
>TRBV5-1|NA|TRBJ1-1|13|NA
CASSLAVQGEAFF
TGCGCCAGCAGCTTGGCGGTACAGGGTGAAGCTTTCTTT
>TRBV6-5|NA|TRBJ2-2|13|NA
CGNGQGITGELFF
TGTGGGAATGGGCAGGGGATTACCGGGGAGCTGTTTTTT
>TRBV7-9|NA|TRBJ2-7|14|TRBD1
CASSTDRGFYEQYF
TGTGCCAGCAGCACGGACAGGGGGTTCTACGAGCAGTACTTC
>TRBV18|NA|TRBJ2-7|15|TRBD1
CASSPSQGAQSEQYF
TGTGCCAGCTCACCATCACAGGGGGCACAGTCCGAGCAGTACTTC
>TRBV5-1|NA|TRBJ1-2|16|TRBD1
CASSLEAMDRGLGYTF
TGCGCCAGCAGCTTAGAAGCCATGGACAGGGGGCTTGGCTACACCTTC
>TRBV6-4|NA|TRBJ2-5|17|NA
CASSPQGGRLGQETQYF
TGTGCCAGCAGCCCACAGGGAGGGCGGTTAGGCCAAGAGACCCAGTACTTC
>TRBV5-1|NA|TRBJ2-7|14|NA
CASSFRQGRYEQYF
TGCGCCAGCAGCTTTAGGCAGGGGCGCTACGAGCAGTACTTC
>TRBV5-1|NA|TRBJ1-2|16|NA
CASSLGQATSNYGYTF
TGCGCCAGCAGCTTGGGACAGGCGACTTCTAACTATGGCTACACCTTC
>TRBV10-2|NA|TRBJ1-1|13|NA
CASRADRNTEAFF
TGCGCCAGCAGAGCGGACAGGAACACTGAAGCTTTCTTT
>TRBV30|NA|TRBJ1-4|14|TRBD1
CAWSVTRGQQKLFF
TGTGCCTGGAGTGTCACCAGGGGGCAGCAAAAACTGTTTTTT
>TRBV13|NA|TRBJ2-1|14|TRBD2
CASSFGTSYNEQFF
TGTGCCAGCAGCTTTGGGACTAGTTACAATGAGCAGTTCTTC
>TRBV12-3/TRBV12-4|NA|TRBJ1-1|13|NA
CASSFGTGTEAFF
TGTGCCAGCAGTTTCGGAACCGGGACAGAAGCTTTCTTT
>TRBV7-9|NA|TRBJ1-2|14|NA
CASSLLQGGYGYTF
TGTGCCAGCAGCTTATTGCAGGGCGGCTATGGCTACACCTTC
>TRBV6-5|NA|TRBJ1-1|13|NA
CASSYEQYTEAFF
TGTGCCAGCAGTTACGAACAGTACACTGAAGCTTTCTTT
>TRBV9|NA|TRBJ2-5|14|NA
CASSALVSMETQYF
TGTGCCAGCAGCGCCTTAGTATCCATGGAGACCCAGTACTTC
>TRBV5-5|NA|TRBJ2-3|15|NA
CASSSLSSGTDTQYF
TGTGCCAGCAGCTCTCTTAGTAGCGGCACAGATACGCAGTATTTT
>TRBV27|NA|TRBJ1-2|16|NA
CASSSKHDGVGNGYTF
TGTGCCAGCAGTTCAAAACACGACGGCGTCGGGAATGGCTACACCTTC
>TRBV27|NA|TRBJ1-2|14|TRBD1
CASSLGQGLGGYTF
TGTGCCAGCAGTTTGGGACAGGGGTTAGGCGGCTACACCTTC
>TRBV19|NA|TRBJ1-1|15|TRBD1
CASSIGGTGGSEAFF
TGTGCCAGTAGTATAGGAGGCACAGGGGGCAGTGAAGCTTTCTTT
>TRBV23-1|NA|TRBJ2-7|16|NA
CASSQSRMVGSYEQYF
TGCGCCAGCAGTCAATCGCGGATGGTGGGCTCCTACGAGCAGTACTTC
>TRBV6-1|few|TRBJ2-7|15|NA
CASSEARGKPYEQYF
TGTGCCAGCAGTGAAGCGCGGGGAAAGCCCTACGAGCAGTACTTC
>TRBV2|NA|TRBJ1-4|14|NA
CASSEERANEKLFF
TGTGCCAGCAGTGAGGAGAGGGCTAATGAAAAACTGTTTTTT
>TRBV4-1|few|TRBJ1-2|14|TRBD1
CASSPGQGGYGYTF
TGCGCCAGCAGCCCCGGACAGGGGGGATATGGCTACACCTTC
>TRBV5-6|NA|TRBJ1-5|17|TRBD1
CASSWMRDRLSNQPQHF
TGTGCCAGCAGCTGGATGCGGGACAGGCTTAGCAATCAGCCCCAGCATTTT
>TRBV4-1|NA|TRBJ2-7|15|NA
CASSQEIPLEDEQYF
TGCGCCAGCAGCCAAGAAATCCCCCTTGAGGACGAGCAGTACTTC
>TRBV11-3|NA|TRBJ1-4|15|NA
CASSPGRTSNEKLFF
TGTGCCAGCAGCCCTGGGAGGACGTCTAATGAAAAACTGTTTTTT
>TRBV11-2|NA|TRBJ1-2|15|TRBD1
CASSQGTGAWYGYTF
TGTGCCAGCAGCCAAGGGACAGGGGCATGGTATGGCTACACCTTC
>TRBV2|NA|TRBJ2-2|14|NA
CASLLAGNTGELFF
TGTGCCAGCCTACTAGCCGGGAACACCGGGGAGCTGTTTTTT
>TRBV5-6|NA|TRBJ2-5|11|NA
CASSHGETQYF
TGTGCCAGCAGCCACGGGGAGACCCAGTACTTC
>TRBV13|NA|TRBJ1-1|13|NA
CASSSGANTEAFF
TGTGCCAGCAGCTCAGGGGCTAACACTGAAGCTTTCTTT
>TRBV5-3|few|TRBJ1-5|16|TRBD1
CARSFSRDRLWQPQHF
TGTGCCAGAAGCTTTTCCCGGGACAGGCTTTGGCAGCCCCAGCATTTT
>TRBV19|NA|TRBJ1-4|16|TRBD1
CASSIWAGQTGEKLFF
TGTGCCAGTAGTATATGGGCGGGACAGACAGGTGAAAAACTGTTTTTT
>TRBV7-2|NA|TRBJ1-4|15|NA
CASSPTRGINEKLFF
TGTGCCAGCAGCCCCACGCGGGGTATTAATGAAAAACTGTTTTTT
>TRBV5-1|NA|TRBJ1-1|16|TRBD1
CASSLTGTGIGTEAFF
TGCGCCAGCAGCTTAACCGGGACAGGGATTGGAACTGAAGCTTTCTTT
>TRBV20-1|once|TRBJ2-3|15|NA
CSASPGQGSTDTQYF
TGCAGTGCTAGTCCCGGGCAGGGAAGCACAGATACGCAGTATTTT
>TRBV4-1|once|TRBJ2-5|21|NA
CASSQGGTGLPDQPTVGTQYF
TGCGCCAGCAGCCAGGGTGGTACTGGACTACCAGACCAACCTACGGTGGGGACCCAGTACTTC
>TRBV9|NA|TRBJ2-5|13|TRBD2
CASSGLAEETQYF
TGTGCCAGCAGCGGACTAGCGGAAGAGACCCAGTACTTC